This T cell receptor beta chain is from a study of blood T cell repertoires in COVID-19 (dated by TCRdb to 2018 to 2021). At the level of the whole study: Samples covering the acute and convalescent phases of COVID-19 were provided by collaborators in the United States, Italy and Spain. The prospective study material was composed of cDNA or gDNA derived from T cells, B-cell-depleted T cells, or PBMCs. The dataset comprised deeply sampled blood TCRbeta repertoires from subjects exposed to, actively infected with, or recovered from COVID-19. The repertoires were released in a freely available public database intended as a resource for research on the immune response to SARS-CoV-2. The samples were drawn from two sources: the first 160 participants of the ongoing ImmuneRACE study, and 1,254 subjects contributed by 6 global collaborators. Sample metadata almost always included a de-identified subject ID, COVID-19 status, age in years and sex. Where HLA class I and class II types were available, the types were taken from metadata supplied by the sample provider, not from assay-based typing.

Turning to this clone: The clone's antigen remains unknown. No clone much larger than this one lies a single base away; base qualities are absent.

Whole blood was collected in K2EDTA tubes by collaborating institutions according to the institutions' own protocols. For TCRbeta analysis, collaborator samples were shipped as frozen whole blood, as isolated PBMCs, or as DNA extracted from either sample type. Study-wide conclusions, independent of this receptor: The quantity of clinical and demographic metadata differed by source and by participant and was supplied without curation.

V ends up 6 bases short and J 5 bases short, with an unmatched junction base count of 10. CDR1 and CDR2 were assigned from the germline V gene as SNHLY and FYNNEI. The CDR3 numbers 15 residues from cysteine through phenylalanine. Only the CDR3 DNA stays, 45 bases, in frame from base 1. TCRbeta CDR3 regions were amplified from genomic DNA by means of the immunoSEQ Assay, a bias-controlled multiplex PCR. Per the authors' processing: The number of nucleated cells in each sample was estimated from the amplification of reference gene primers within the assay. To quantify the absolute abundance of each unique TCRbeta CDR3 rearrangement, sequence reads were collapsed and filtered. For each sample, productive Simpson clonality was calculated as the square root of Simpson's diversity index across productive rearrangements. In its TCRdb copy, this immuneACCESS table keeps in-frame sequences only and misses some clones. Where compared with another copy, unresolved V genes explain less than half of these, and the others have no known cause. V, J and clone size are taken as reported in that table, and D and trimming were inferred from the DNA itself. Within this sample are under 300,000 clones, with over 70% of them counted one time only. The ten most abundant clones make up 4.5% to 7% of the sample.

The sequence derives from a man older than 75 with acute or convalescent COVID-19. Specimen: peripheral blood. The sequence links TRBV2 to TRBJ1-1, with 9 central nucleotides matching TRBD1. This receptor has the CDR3 CASSPTQGAGTEAFF. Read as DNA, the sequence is TGTGCCAGCAGCCCTACACAGGGGGCAGGAACTGAAGCTTTCTTT.